Described below is a single T cell receptor (beta chain) sequence and its context. What it recognizes is unknown. The source of the sample is a study of OX40 agonist ivuxolimab in advanced cancers. Study as a whole: Each patient was given ivuxolimab into a vein every 2 weeks, at 0.01 to 10 mg/kg.

Looked up from germline, CDR1 is MNHEY and CDR2 is SVGAGI. The CDR3 loop spans 15 amino acids. V shed 3 bases and J 5 bases; nucleotides not matched to a gene: 7. Whole-study results and caveats: CD8+ T cells (on average) carried more expanded clones than CD4+ T cells.

TCRdb's table, derived via immunoSEQ multiplex PCR, lists solely in-frame clones and lacks some. This sample has approximately 39,000 clones; 88% occur once, and the top ten carry roughly 13%. The origin of this receptor is an adult with an advanced solid tumor such as melanoma, head and neck, liver or kidney cancer. The chain links TRBV6-5 to TRBJ2-7, with 10 positions matching TRBD2. This specimen consisted of CD4+ or CD8+ T cells sorted from blood, obtained in a trial of the OX40 agonist ivuxolimab. For the CDR3, the DNA is TGTGCCAGCAGTTATGGATTAGCGGGAGGCAACGAGCAGTACTTC. Protein: CASSYGLAGGNEQYF.